This TCR beta chain stems from a study of CD8 T cells in Susac syndrome. The study's findings and limits: The study recognized that the number of individuals in its TCR sequencing and HLA analysis was relatively small.

It was negative isolation that provided the CD8+ and CD4+ T cells, whereas TEMRA cells were enriched by FACS. Of note for this clonotype: Its specificity is unknown.

In germline, CDR1 is SGHDN, CDR2 FVKESK. This CDR3 has 14 amino acids. V was pared by 4 bases and J by 2 bases, with 9 bases between. The authors reverse transcribed roughly 0.5 to 1 ug RNA with random hexamers. It was immunoSEQ multiplex PCR that amplified TCR beta CDR3 across 54 Vbeta and 13 Jbeta. TCRdb ran MiXCR on the immunoSEQ multiplex PCR reads and lists one entry per CDR3 protein. The repertoire holds more than 65,000 distinct CDR3 sequences, with 95% as singletons. This chain links TRBV14 with TRBJ2-1; the D gene is possibly TRBD1 (6 bases). The receptor was isolated from a human donor in good health. Sequenced sample: CD8+ T cells from PBMCs. For the CDR3, the DNA is TGTGCCAGCAGCCTCGGACAGACCTACAATGAGCAGTTCTTC. Its translation: CASSLGQTYNEQFF.